This TCR beta chain was documented in a study of OX40 agonist ivuxolimab in advanced cancers. This CDR3 comprises 14 residues. Trimming removed 0 bases from V and 3 bases from J, with 9 bases in between. Germline loops: CDR1 MGHRA, CDR2 YSYEKL. TCRdb's copy holds only in-frame clones and misses some; the assay was immunoSEQ multiplex PCR. In the table there are about 12,000 clones, 80% to 85% of which are singletons. The sample holds one count of this clone. The sample was CD4+ or CD8+ T cells sorted from blood, taken in a trial of the OX40 agonist ivuxolimab. The chain links TRBV4-1 to TRBJ2-7; D is unclear. The sequence derives from an adult with an advanced solid tumor such as melanoma, head and neck, liver or kidney cancer. The CDR3 region has the DNA TGCGCCAGCAGCCAAGAGGTAGGCGGCTACGAGCAGTACTTC. It translates to CASSQEVGGYEQYF.